These 10 T cell receptor beta chains were all obtained from the same sample, sequenced in a study of control samples from healthy donors and cancer patients. The data were produced by immunoSEQ multiplex PCR, yet TCRdb's version contains in-frame clones alone and is incomplete. The data contain approximately 37,000 clones, 92% of them singletons. Material for sequencing was blood. The receptor set was obtained from a woman aged 45-60 years in good health.

The V and J genes are TRBV3-1 (or the pseudogene TRBV3-2) and TRBJ1-5; possible D gene TRBD1, 6 bases. CDR3 size: 15 residues. Germline V gives CDR1 LGHDT, CDR2 YNNKEL (reference sequence). The germline V and J ends were trimmed by 5 bases and 3 bases, with 14 bases remaining between them. CDR3 nucleotides: TGTGCCAGCAGCAGCGGGGGGGCCTCCAATCAGCCCCAGCATTTT. This gives the protein CASSSGGASNQPQHF.

The chain employs TRBV20-1 and TRBJ1-2; possible D gene TRBD1, 5 bases. CDR1 and CDR2 (germline): DFQATT, SNEGSKA (reference sequence). V shed 4 bases and J shed 7 bases, with 10 bases lying between them. CDR3 length: 11 amino acids. The CDR3 region is CSAKQELGYTF. CDR3 nucleotides: TGCAGTGCTAAACAGGAACTTGGCTACACCTTC.

This clone was seen a single time. The J gene is TRBJ2-3, the V gene TRBV9; D may correspond to TRBD1 or TRBD2 (5 bases each). V lost 0 bases and J lost 3, with 11 bases in between. The germline V gene has CDR1 SGDLS and CDR2 YYNGEE. The CDR3 totals 15 residues. In DNA form, the CDR3 reads TGTGCCAGCAGCGTAGACGGGGCGGTGACAGATACGCAGTATTTT. The encoded protein is CASSVDGAVTDTQYF.

The chain combines TRBV24-1 with TRBJ2-3; 8 bases map to TRBD2. The CDR3 is 15 residues long. CDR1 and CDR2 from the germline V gene are KGHDR and SFDVKD. V lost 3 bases, J lost 5 bases, and 6 bases stayed unmatched. The CDR3 here is CATSDIGGARDTQYF. DNA for the CDR3: TGTGCCACCAGTGATATCGGGGGGGCCAGAGATACGCAGTATTTT.

The chain is built from TRBV11-2 and TRBJ1-4; D unclear. The length of the CDR3 is 15 residues. The V gene lost 2 bases and the J gene lost 7 bases, with 14 bases spanning the gap. Germline CDR1 is SGHAT and CDR2 is FQNNGV. The CDR3 spells CASSLWTGPAEKLFF. In DNA form, the CDR3 reads TGTGCCAGCAGCTTATGGACGGGCCCGGCTGAAAAACTGTTTTTT.

The chain couples TRBV29-1 to TRBJ1-2; D might be TRBD1 (5 bases). Germline V gives CDR1 SQVTM, CDR2 ANQGSEA. The CDR3 has 12 residues. With 4 bases removed from V and 8 bases from J, the gap between germline ends came to 14 bases. The CDR3 region has the DNA TGCAGCGTTGGGCAGGGAGCGTGGGGCTACACCTTC. Residues: CSVGQGAWGYTF.

This chain uses TRBV28 with TRBJ2-1; D is ambiguous. V dropped 3 bases and J dropped 9 bases, with 15 bases sitting between them. In germline, CDR1 is MDHEN, CDR2 SYDVKM. The CDR3 loop spans 14 amino acids. DNA of the CDR3: TGTGCCAGCAGTTTGGTGGGATTTAGTCCTGAGCAGTTCTTC. Protein: CASSLVGFSPEQFF.

This sequence joins TRBV3-1 (or the pseudogene TRBV3-2) and TRBJ2-5; TRBD1 might be the D (6 bases). The ends were cut back, 1 base at V and 3 bases at J, with 15 bases in the middle. CDR1 is LGHDT and CDR2 is YNNKEL in the germline V gene (reference sequence). This CDR3 has 16 amino acids. The CDR3 protein is CASSQGQAFSEETQYF. The CDR3 DNA reads TGTGCCAGCAGCCAAGGACAGGCTTTTAGTGAAGAGACCCAGTACTTC.

This sequence joins TRBV28 and TRBJ1-3; 8 nucleotides line up with TRBD1. The CDR3 has 13 residues. CDR1 MDHEN and CDR2 SYDVKM come from the germline V gene. Trimming took 7 bases from V and 8 from J; bases not matched to a gene: 7. The CDR3 protein is CASTPGQGDTIYF. CDR3 nucleotides: TGTGCCAGCACCCCCGGACAGGGAGACACCATATATTTT.

The chain joins TRBV3-1 (or the pseudogene TRBV3-2) to TRBJ2-3; D tentatively fits TRBD1 or TRBD2 (6 bases each). Trimming removed 1 base at V and 0 bases at J, with 14 bases between. This CDR3 is 17 amino acids long. Germline V gene data show CDR1 as LGHDT and CDR2 as YNNKEL (reference sequence). This chain's CDR3 is CASSQVRGVASTDTQYF. DNA of the CDR3: TGTGCCAGCAGCCAAGTGAGGGGGGTTGCTAGCACAGATACGCAGTATTTT.